This T cell receptor (beta chain) was retrieved from a study of blood T cell repertoires in COVID-19. Study background: Sites in the United States, Italy and Spain provided acute and convalescent COVID-19 samples. From T cells, B-cell-depleted T cells, or PBMCs came the material, which was cDNA or gDNA.

Original handling: The authors estimated nucleated cell counts from reference gene primer amplification. TCRdb keeps only in-frame clones here, not all; method: immunoSEQ multiplex PCR. V and J calls and clone size come straight from that table; D and trimming were deduced from the DNA. This sample has fewer than 70,000 clones, with 88% found just once. The CDR3 runs 14 residues. The germline gives CDR1 SQVTM, CDR2 ANQGSEA. V was trimmed by 3 bases and J by 4 bases, leaving 15 bases between them. Input material: peripheral blood. The TCR comes from a human donor in a cohort sampled during active COVID-19. This chain connects TRBV29-1 to TRBJ1-2; perhaps TRBD1 as D (5 bases). Here the CDR3 reads CSVESGEVPYGYTF. CDR3 sequence (DNA): TGCAGCGTTGAGTCGGGGGAGGTACCCTATGGCTACACCTTC.